This TCR beta chain emerged from a study of CD8 T cells in Susac syndrome. With V trimmed by 0 bases and J by 5 bases, 12 bases remained unmatched. Germline assignment: CDR1 SQVTM and CDR2 ANQGSEA. The CDR3 runs 17 residues. Random hexamers were used to reverse transcribe an amount of about 0.45 to 1 ug RNA. Multiplex PCR with immunoSEQ amplified the TCR beta CDR3 across 54 Vbeta and 13 Jbeta. TCRdb independently ran MiXCR on the immunoSEQ multiplex PCR reads; one entry per CDR3 protein. The sample yields approximately 140,000 distinct CDR3 sequences, 94% seen once. The specimen sequenced was CD8+ T cells from PBMCs. The receptor comes from a human donor in good health. The chain employs TRBV29-1 and TRBJ1-1; TRBD1 aligns across 10 bases. In DNA form, the CDR3 reads TGCAGCGTTGAAGATCCAGCGACAGGGGGCTTCCTGACTGAAGCTTTCTTT. Amino acid sequence: CSVEDPATGGFLTEAFF.